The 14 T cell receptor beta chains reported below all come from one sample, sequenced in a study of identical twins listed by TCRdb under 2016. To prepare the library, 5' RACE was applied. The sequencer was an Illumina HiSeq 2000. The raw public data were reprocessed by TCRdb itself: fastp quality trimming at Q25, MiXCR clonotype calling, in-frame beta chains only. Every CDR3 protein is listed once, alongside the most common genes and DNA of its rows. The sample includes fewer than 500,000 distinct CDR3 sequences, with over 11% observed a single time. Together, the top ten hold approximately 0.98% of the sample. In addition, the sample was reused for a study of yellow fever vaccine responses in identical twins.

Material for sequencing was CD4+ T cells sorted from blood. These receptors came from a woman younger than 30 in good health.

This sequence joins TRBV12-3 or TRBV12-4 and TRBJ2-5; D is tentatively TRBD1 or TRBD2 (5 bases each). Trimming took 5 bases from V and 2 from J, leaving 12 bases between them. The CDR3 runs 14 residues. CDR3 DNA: TGTGCCAGCAGTCCGGGACCGAGTCAAGAGACCCAGTACTTC. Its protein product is CASSPGPSQETQYF.

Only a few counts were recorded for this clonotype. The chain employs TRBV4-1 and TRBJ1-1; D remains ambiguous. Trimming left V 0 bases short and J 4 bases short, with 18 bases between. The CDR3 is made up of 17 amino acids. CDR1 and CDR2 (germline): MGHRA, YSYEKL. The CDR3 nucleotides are TGCGCCAGCAGCCAAGATTCGATGGGCAGACCGCTCACTGAAGCTTTCTTT. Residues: CASSQDSMGRPLTEAFF.

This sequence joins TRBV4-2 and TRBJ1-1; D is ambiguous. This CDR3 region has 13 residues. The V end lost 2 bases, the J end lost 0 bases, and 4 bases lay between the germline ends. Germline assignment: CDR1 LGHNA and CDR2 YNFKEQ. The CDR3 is CASSQTMNTEAFF. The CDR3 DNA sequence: TGTGCCAGCAGCCAAACAATGAACACTGAAGCTTTCTTT.

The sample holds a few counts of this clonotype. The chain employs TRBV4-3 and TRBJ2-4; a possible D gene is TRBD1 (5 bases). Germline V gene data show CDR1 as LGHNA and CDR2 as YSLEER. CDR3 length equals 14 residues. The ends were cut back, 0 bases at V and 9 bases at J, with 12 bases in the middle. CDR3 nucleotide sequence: TGCGCCAGCAGCCAAGATCTGGGGCAGGGCATTCAGTACTTC. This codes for CASSQDLGQGIQYF.

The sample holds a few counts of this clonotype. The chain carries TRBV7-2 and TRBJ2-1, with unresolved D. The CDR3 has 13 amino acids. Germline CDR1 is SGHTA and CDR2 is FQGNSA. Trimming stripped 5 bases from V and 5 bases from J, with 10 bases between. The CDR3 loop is CASSRFRDNEQFF. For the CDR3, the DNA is TGTGCCAGCAGCCGCTTTAGGGACAATGAGCAGTTCTTC. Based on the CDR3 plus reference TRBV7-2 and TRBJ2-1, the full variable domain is GAGVSQSPSNKVTEKGKDVELRCDPISGHTALYWYRQSLGQGLEFLIYFQGNSAPDKSGLPSDRFSAERTGGSVSTLTIQRTQQEDSAVYLCASSRFRDNEQFFGPGTRLTVL.

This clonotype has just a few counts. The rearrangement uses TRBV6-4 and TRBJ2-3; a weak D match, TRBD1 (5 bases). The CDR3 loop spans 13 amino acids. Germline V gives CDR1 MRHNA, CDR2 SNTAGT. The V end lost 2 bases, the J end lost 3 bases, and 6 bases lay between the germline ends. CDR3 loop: CASSDGATDTQYF. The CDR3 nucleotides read TGTGCCAGCAGTGACGGGGCTACAGATACGCAGTATTTT.

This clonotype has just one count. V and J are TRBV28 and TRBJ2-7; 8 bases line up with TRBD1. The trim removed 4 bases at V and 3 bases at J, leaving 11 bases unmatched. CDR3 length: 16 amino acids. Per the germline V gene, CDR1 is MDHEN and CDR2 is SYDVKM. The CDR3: CASSSVDRAHLYEQYF. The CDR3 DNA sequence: TGTGCCAGCAGTTCCGTGGACAGGGCCCACCTCTACGAGCAGTACTTC.

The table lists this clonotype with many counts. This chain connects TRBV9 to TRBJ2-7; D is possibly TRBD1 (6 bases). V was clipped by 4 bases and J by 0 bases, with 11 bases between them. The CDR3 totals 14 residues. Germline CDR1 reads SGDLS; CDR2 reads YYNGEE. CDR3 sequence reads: CASSPSGDSYEQYF. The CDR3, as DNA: TGTGCCAGCAGCCCCTCAGGGGACTCCTACGAGCAGTACTTC.

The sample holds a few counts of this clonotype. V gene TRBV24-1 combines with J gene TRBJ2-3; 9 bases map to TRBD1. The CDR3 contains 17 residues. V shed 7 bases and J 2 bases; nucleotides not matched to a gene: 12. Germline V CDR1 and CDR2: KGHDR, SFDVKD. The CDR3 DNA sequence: TGTGCCACCAGCCCCGTTTTAGGACAGGGGAACACAGATACGCAGTATTTT. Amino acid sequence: CATSPVLGQGNTDTQYF.

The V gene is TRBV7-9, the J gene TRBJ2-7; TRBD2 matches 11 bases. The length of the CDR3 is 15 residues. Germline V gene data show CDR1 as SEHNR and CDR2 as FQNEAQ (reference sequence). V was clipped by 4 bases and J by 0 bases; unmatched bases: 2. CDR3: CASSWTSGSSYEQYF. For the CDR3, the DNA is TGTGCCAGCAGCTGGACTAGCGGGTCCTCCTACGAGCAGTACTTC.

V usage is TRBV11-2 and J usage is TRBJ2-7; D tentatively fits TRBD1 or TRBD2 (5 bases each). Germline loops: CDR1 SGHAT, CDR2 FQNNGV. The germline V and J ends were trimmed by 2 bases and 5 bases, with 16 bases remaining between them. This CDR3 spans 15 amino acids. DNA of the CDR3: TGTGCCAGCAGCTTACGGGACGCCATACACGACGAGCAGTACTTC. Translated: CASSLRDAIHDEQYF.

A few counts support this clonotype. The CDR3 sequence is CASRGQGHTGELFF. CDR3 DNA sequence: TGTGCCAGCAGGGGACAGGGACACACCGGGGAGCTGTTTTTT. The chain has TRBV2 and TRBJ2-2; 9 bases match TRBD1. The ends lost 6 bases at V and 3 bases at J; junction bases unmatched: 2. The length of the CDR3 is 14 residues. Germline-derived CDR1 and CDR2 are SNHLY and FYNNEI. Filled out from reference TRBV2 and TRBJ2-2, the complete variable domain reads EPEVTQTPSHQVTQMGQEVILRCVPISNHLYFYWYRQILGQKVEFLVSFYNNEISEKSEIFDDQFSVERPDGSNFTLKIRSTKLEDSAMYFCASRGQGHTGELFFGEGSRLTVL.

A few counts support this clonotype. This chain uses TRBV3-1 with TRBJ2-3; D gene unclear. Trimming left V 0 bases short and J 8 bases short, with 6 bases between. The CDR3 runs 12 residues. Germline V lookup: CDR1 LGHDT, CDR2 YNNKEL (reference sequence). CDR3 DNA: TGTGCCAGCAGCCAAGAGGCGGTTACGCAGTATTTT. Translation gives CASSQEAVTQYF.

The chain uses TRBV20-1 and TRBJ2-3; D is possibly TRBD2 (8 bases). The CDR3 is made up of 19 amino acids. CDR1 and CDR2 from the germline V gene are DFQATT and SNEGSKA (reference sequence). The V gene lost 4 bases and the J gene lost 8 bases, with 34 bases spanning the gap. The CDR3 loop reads CSANHQLQGHVAGGGTQYF. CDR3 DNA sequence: TGCAGTGCTAACCACCAGCTACAGGGGCACGTGGCGGGAGGTGGTACGCAGTATTTT.